The 25 T cell receptor beta chains below were found in one sample sequenced in a study of shared clonotypes between healthy human individuals. The assay was immunoSEQ multiplex PCR, and TCRdb's table has in-frame clones only and misses some. The table records around 2.5 million clones, 80% to 95% of them present only once. Input material: naive CD4+ T cells from PBMCs. Subset meaning: CD45RA+ positively selected. The source of these receptors is a man aged 18 to 30 in good health. Some clones in this sample may be carry-over from other donors' samples.

The CDR3 sequence: CASTLDRTTSYNEQFF. In DNA, the CDR3 is TGTGCCAGCACCCTCGACCGGACTACCTCCTACAATGAGCAGTTCTTC. This chain links TRBV28 with TRBJ2-1; perhaps TRBD2 as D (6 bases). The ends were cut back, 7 bases at V and 0 bases at J, with 16 bases in the middle. Looked up from germline, CDR1 is MDHEN and CDR2 is SYDVKM. The CDR3 extends over 16 amino acids.

The chain uses TRBV10-3 and TRBJ2-1; TRBD1 might be the D (5 bases). The germline V gene has CDR1 ENHRY and CDR2 SYGVKD. V lost 4 bases and J 9 bases, leaving 13 bases between the germline ends. The CDR3 totals 13 residues. CDR3 in amino acids: CAISGKRGTEQFF. For the CDR3, the DNA is TGTGCCATCAGTGGTAAAAGGGGCACTGAGCAGTTCTTC.

The chain carries TRBV7-2 and TRBJ1-4; a weak D match, TRBD1 (5 bases). V gave up 0 bases and J gave up 5 bases, with 13 bases separating them. The CDR3 has 16 residues. CDR1 is SGHTA and CDR2 is FQGNSA in the germline V gene. The CDR3 protein is CASSLAPGTGNEKLFF. The CDR3 DNA reads TGTGCCAGCAGCTTAGCCCCGGGGACGGGGAATGAAAAACTGTTTTTT. The full variable domain, its missing parts supplied by reference TRBV7-2 and TRBJ1-4, is GAGVSQSPSNKVTEKGKDVELRCDPISGHTALYWYRQSLGQGLEFLIYFQGNSAPDKSGLPSDRFSAERTGGSVSTLTIQRTQQEDSAVYLCASSLAPGTGNEKLFFGSGTQLSVL.

This CDR3 reads CASSQDNPGTSDQPQHF. CDR3 nucleotides: TGCGCCAGCAGCCAAGACAATCCCGGGACAAGTGATCAGCCCCAGCATTTT. The chain combines TRBV4-1 with TRBJ1-5, with D possibly being TRBD1 (6 bases). CDR1 is MGHRA and CDR2 is YSYEKL in the germline V gene. This CDR3 is 17 amino acids long. Trimming shortened V by 0 bases and J by 5 bases, and 17 bases separated the two germline ends.

The V and J genes are TRBV7-3 and TRBJ2-1; D is uncertain. CDR3 size: 14 residues. CDR1 is SGHTA, CDR2 FQGTGA, per germline. V was shortened by 4 bases and J by 8 bases, with 15 bases between the two germline ends. The CDR3 DNA reads as TGTGCCAGCAGCTCCGGCTTGCCGGCGGATGAGCAGTTCTTC. This encodes CASSSGLPADEQFF.

The J gene is TRBJ1-6, the V gene TRBV28; D may be TRBD1 (6 bases). V lost 5 bases, J lost 10 bases, and 12 bases lay in between. The germline gives CDR1 MDHEN, CDR2 SYDVKM. This CDR3 has 13 residues. The CDR3 protein is CASSVTGRSPLHF. DNA for the CDR3: TGTGCCAGCAGTGTCACAGGGCGGTCACCCCTCCACTTT.

V and J are TRBV9 and TRBJ2-3; the D gene is possibly TRBD1 (6 bases). This CDR3 has 14 amino acids. CDR1 is SGDLS, CDR2 YYNGEE, per germline. Trimming left V 3 bases short and J 4 bases short, with 12 bases between. The CDR3, as DNA: TGTGCCAGCAGCGGGGGGCAGGGCGCAGATACGCAGTATTTT. This encodes CASSGGQGADTQYF.

The CDR3 region is CASSASLWGNDYGYTF. The CDR3 DNA sequence: TGTGCCAGCAGCGCATCACTCTGGGGTAATGACTATGGCTACACCTTC. The chain links TRBV9 to TRBJ1-2; no firm D call. CDR3 size: 16 residues. With 3 bases removed from V and 3 bases from J, the gap between germline ends came to 18 bases. Germline V CDR1 and CDR2: SGDLS, YYNGEE.

This clone was detected only a few times. The chain carries TRBV29-1 and TRBJ1-1, with TRBD1 matching 9 bases. Germline values: CDR1 SQVTM, CDR2 ANQGSEA. Trimming removed 7 bases from V and 4 bases from J; junction bases left unmatched: 7. This CDR3 comprises 13 residues. The CDR3 protein is CSANRGPGTEAFF. CDR3 coding DNA: TGCAGCGCAAACAGGGGGCCTGGCACTGAAGCTTTCTTT.

V is TRBV6-6 and J is TRBJ2-1; TRBD2 matches at 7 bases. With V trimmed by 3 bases and J by 7 bases, 9 bases remained unmatched. The CDR3 sequence is 15 residues long. Looked up from germline, CDR1 is MNHNY and CDR2 is SVGAGI (reference sequence). The CDR3 sequence is CASSYRRESRNEQFF. The CDR3 nucleotides read TGTGCCAGCAGTTATAGGCGGGAGTCCCGAAATGAGCAGTTCTTC.

The V and J genes are TRBV30 and TRBJ2-5; weak D call: TRBD1 (6 bases). The CDR3 covers 15 residues. V was shortened by 3 bases and J by 0 bases, with 14 bases between the two germline ends. Germline CDR1 and CDR2: GTSNPN and SVGIG (reference sequence). Written as DNA, the CDR3 is TGTGCCTGGAGGGAAGGACAGAGCAACCAAGAGACCCAGTACTTC. As protein: CAWREGQSNQETQYF.

This clone was found once. V and J are TRBV7-7 and TRBJ1-2; the D is unclear. CDR1 and CDR2 from the germline V gene are SSHAT and FNYEAQ (reference sequence). V was pared by 2 bases and J by 6 bases, with 7 bases between. The CDR3 runs to 12 residues. The CDR3 reads CASSLTGDGYTF. The CDR3 nucleotides read TGTGCCAGCAGCTTAACGGGAGATGGCTACACCTTC.

This chain connects TRBV6-1 to TRBJ1-1; no clear D gene. The CDR3 has 14 residues. CDR1 is MNHNS and CDR2 is SASEGT in the germline V gene. The V and J ends lost 1 base and 5 bases respectively, with 11 bases between them. Written as DNA, the CDR3 is TGTGCCAGCAGTGAAGAGGTAGGTGGGACTGAAGCTTTCTTT. Translating gives CASSEEVGGTEAFF.

The CDR3 sequence is CASSLKYTEAFF. The CDR3 bases are TGTGCCAGCAGTCTAAAGTACACTGAAGCTTTCTTT. V usage is TRBV28 and J usage is TRBJ1-1; D gene unclear. CDR1 and CDR2 (germline): MDHEN, SYDVKM. V dropped 5 bases and J dropped 3 bases, with 7 bases sitting between them. CDR3 size: 12 residues.

V is TRBV23-1 and J is TRBJ2-7; TRBD1 is a possible D gene (6 bases). TRBV23-1 belongs to the ORF category, with a function that is uncertain. V dropped 0 bases and J dropped 3 bases, with 12 bases sitting between them. CDR3 length equals 15 residues. The CDR3 DNA reads as TGCGCCAGCAGTCAATCGGTTGCAGGGGTCTACGAGCAGTACTTC. Residues: CASSQSVAGVYEQYF.

J is TRBJ2-5 and V is TRBV29-1, with unresolved D. Germline V gives CDR1 SQVTM, CDR2 ANQGSEA. The germline V and J ends were trimmed by 3 bases and 5 bases, with 10 bases remaining between them. CDR3 length equals 12 residues. The CDR3 region has the DNA TGCAGCGTTGATCCGGGTACCGAGACCCAGTACTTC. Translation gives CSVDPGTETQYF.

Here the CDR3 reads CASSPRAGPPTYEQYF. The CDR3 DNA reads as TGTGCCAGCAGCCCCAGAGCTGGGCCGCCAACTTACGAGCAGTACTTC. The V and J genes are TRBV7-2 and TRBJ2-7, with unresolved D. Per the germline V gene, CDR1 is SGHTA and CDR2 is FQGNSA. Trimming took 5 bases from V and 4 from J, leaving 21 bases between them. This CDR3 has 16 residues.

The V call is TRBV29-1, the J call TRBJ2-1; TRBD2 matches at 15 bases. The CDR3 runs to 15 residues. Germline CDR1 reads SQVTM; CDR2 reads ANQGSEA. V lost 7 bases to trimming and J lost 4 bases; unmatched junction nucleotides: 5. CDR3 in DNA: TGCAGCGCGTTAGGGACTAGCGGGAGGTACAATGAGCAGTTCTTC. Protein: CSALGTSGRYNEQFF.

The chain carries TRBV28 and TRBJ2-6; maybe TRBD2 (6 bases). The ends were cut back, 0 bases at V and 2 bases at J, with 14 bases in the middle. CDR3 length equals 18 residues. CDR1 and CDR2 from the germline V gene are MDHEN and SYDVKM. CDR3 residues: CASSLWDTAGPGANVLTF. Written as DNA, the CDR3 is TGTGCCAGCAGTTTATGGGACACGGCGGGACCTGGGGCCAACGTCCTGACTTTC. The full variable domain, with the rest looked up from reference TRBV28 and TRBJ2-6, is DVKVTQSSRYLVKRTGEKVFLECVQDMDHENMFWYRQDPGLGLRLIYFSYDVKMKEKGDIPEGYSVSREKKERFSLILESASTNQTSMYLCASSLWDTAGPGANVLTFGAGSRLTVL.

The CDR3 bases are TGTGCCAGCACGCCGGGACTCTTACCCACAGATACGCAGTATTTT. This sequence encodes CASTPGLLPTDTQYF. The V call is TRBV5-6, the J call TRBJ2-3; a weak D match, TRBD2 (6 bases). Trimming cost V 6 bases and J 2 bases, with 16 bases left between them. Germline V gene data show CDR1 as SGHDT and CDR2 as YYEEEE. This CDR3 spans 15 amino acids.

The V gene is TRBV28, the J gene TRBJ1-6, with TRBD1 identical over 9 bases. V lost 6 bases, J lost 7 bases, and 7 bases stayed unmatched. Per the germline V gene, CDR1 is MDHEN and CDR2 is SYDVKM. The CDR3 loop spans 15 amino acids. CDR3 in amino acids: CASRGLGQGNSPLHF. CDR3 nucleotide sequence: TGTGCCAGCAGAGGACTCGGACAGGGGAATTCACCCCTCCACTTT. The full variable domain, with the rest looked up from reference TRBV28 and TRBJ1-6, is DVKVTQSSRYLVKRTGEKVFLECVQDMDHENMFWYRQDPGLGLRLIYFSYDVKMKEKGDIPEGYSVSREKKERFSLILESASTNQTSMYLCASRGLGQGNSPLHFGNGTRLTVT.

This chain joins TRBV5-1 and TRBJ1-2; D call uncertain. The germline V gene has CDR1 SGHRS and CDR2 YFSETQ. CDR3 size: 14 residues. V lost 3 bases to trimming and J lost 5 bases, with 14 bases between them. The CDR3, as DNA: TGCGCCAGCAGCTATGAGGGAGTCACGTATGGCTACACCTTC. Translated, it gives CASSYEGVTYGYTF.

The genes are TRBV4-1 and TRBJ2-3; maybe TRBD2 (5 bases). Trimming removed 0 bases from V and 2 bases from J, with 15 bases in between. Per the germline V gene, CDR1 is MGHRA and CDR2 is YSYEKL. This CDR3 has 17 amino acids. As DNA, the CDR3 is TGCGCCAGCAGCCAAGAGATCCGCAGAGCGGCCACAGATACGCAGTATTTT. This encodes CASSQEIRRAATDTQYF.

In regard to this clone: The sample holds other DNA sequences that translate to the same CDR3. This chain joins TRBV5-1 and TRBJ2-3; 7 positions agree with TRBD2. Trimming took 0 bases from V and 3 from J; bases not matched to a gene: 7. This CDR3 has 16 residues. CDR1 SGHRS and CDR2 YFSETQ come from the germline V gene. The CDR3 loop is CASSLVGRAGTDTQYF. For the CDR3, the DNA is TGCGCCAGCAGCTTGGTGGGGAGGGCAGGGACAGATACGCAGTATTTT. Based on the CDR3 plus reference TRBV5-1 and TRBJ2-3, the full variable domain is KAGVTQTPRYLIKTRGQQVTLSCSPISGHRSVSWYQQTPGQGLQFLFEYFSETQRNKGNFPGRFSGRQFSNSRSEMNVSTLELGDSALYLCASSLVGRAGTDTQYFGPGTRLTVL.

The V call is TRBV9, the J call TRBJ2-1; D is uncertain. CDR1 and CDR2 (germline): SGDLS, YYNGEE. This CDR3 contains 15 residues. V lost 0 bases, J lost 4 bases, and 11 bases lay in between. Here the CDR3 reads CASSVVPVEYNEQFF. CDR3 in DNA: TGTGCCAGCAGCGTAGTCCCGGTGGAGTACAATGAGCAGTTCTTC.